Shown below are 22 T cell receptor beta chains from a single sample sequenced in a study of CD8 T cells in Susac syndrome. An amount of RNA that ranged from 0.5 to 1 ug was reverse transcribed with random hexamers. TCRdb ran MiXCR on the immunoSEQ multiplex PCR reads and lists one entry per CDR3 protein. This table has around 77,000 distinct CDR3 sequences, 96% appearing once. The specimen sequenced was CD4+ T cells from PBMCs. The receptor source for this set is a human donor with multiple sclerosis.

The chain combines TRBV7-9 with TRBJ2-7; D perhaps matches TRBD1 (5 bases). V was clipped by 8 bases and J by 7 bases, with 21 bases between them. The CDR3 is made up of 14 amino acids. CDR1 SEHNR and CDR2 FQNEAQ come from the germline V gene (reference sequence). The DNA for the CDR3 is TGTGCCAGCCGGCCTCAGGGAAGGGTAGAAGAGCAGTACTTC. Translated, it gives CASRPQGRVEEQYF.

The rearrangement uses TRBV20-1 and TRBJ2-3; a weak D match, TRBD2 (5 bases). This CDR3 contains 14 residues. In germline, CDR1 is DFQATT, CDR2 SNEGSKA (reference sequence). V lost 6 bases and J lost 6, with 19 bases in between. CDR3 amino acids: CSAIERVVEDTQYF. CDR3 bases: TGCAGTGCCATCGAGAGGGTGGTTGAGGATACGCAGTATTTT.

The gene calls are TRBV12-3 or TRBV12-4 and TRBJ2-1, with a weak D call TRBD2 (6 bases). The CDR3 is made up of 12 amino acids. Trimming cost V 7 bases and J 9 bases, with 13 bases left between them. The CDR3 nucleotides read TGTGCCAGCACCACAGCGCGGGGTGAGCAGTTCTTC. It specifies CASTTARGEQFF.

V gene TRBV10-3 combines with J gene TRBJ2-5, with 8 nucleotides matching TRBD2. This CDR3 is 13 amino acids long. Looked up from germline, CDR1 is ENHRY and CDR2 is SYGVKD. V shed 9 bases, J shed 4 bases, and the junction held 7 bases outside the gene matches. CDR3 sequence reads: CAIAFSGAETQYF. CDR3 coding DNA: TGTGCCATTGCTTTTAGCGGGGCAGAGACCCAGTACTTC.

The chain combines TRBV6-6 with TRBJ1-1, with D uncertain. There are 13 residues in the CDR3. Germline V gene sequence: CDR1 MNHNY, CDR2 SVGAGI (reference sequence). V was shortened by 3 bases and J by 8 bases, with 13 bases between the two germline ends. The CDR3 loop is CASSYSPELEAFF. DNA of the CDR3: TGTGCCAGCAGTTATTCCCCAGAACTCGAAGCTTTCTTT.

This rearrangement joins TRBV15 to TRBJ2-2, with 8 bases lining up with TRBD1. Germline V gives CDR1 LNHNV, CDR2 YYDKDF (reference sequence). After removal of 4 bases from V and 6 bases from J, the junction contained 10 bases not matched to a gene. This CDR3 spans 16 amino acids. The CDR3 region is CATSMPRTGLSGELFF. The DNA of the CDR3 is TGTGCCACCAGCATGCCCCGGACAGGGTTGTCCGGGGAGCTGTTTTTT.

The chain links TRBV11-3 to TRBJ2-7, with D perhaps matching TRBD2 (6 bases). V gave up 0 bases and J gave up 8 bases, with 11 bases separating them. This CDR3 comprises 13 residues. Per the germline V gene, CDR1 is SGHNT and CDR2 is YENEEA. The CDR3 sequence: CASSLDGRTKQYF. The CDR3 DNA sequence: TGTGCCAGCAGCTTAGATGGGAGGACAAAGCAGTACTTC. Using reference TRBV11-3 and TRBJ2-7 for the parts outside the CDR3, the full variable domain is EAGVVQSPRYKIIEKKQPVAFWCNPISGHNTLYWYLQNLGQGPELLIRYENEEAVDDSQLPKDRFSAERLKGVDSTLKIQPAELGDSAVYLCASSLDGRTKQYFGPGTRLTVT.

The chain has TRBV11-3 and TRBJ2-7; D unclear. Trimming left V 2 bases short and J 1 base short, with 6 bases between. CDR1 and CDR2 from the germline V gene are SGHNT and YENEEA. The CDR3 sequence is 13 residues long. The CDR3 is CASSLWRSYEQYF. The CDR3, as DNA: TGTGCCAGCAGCTTATGGCGGTCCTACGAGCAGTACTTC.

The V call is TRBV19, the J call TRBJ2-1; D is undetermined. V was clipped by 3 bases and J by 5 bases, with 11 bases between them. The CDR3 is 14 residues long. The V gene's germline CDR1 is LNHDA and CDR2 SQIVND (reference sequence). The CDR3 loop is CASSILGRDNEQFF. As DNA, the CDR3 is TGTGCCAGTAGTATCCTGGGTAGGGACAATGAGCAGTTCTTC.

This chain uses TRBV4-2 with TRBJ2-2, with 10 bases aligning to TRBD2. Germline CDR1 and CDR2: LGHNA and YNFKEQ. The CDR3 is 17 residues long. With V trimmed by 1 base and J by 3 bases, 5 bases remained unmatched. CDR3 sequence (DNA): TGTGCCAGCAGCCAAGTCACTAGCGGGGTGGACACCGGGGAGCTGTTTTTT. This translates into CASSQVTSGVDTGELFF.

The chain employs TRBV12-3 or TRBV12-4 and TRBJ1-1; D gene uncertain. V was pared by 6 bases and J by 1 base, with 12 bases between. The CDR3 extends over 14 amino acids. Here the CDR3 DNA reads TGTGCCAGCAGCGGCGGGTTTGCGAACACTGAAGCTTTCTTT. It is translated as CASSGGFANTEAFF.

Here the CDR3 DNA reads TGTGCCACCAGTGATTCCCGTTTGGGGGGTAACGGGGAGCTGTTTTTT. It encodes CATSDSRLGGNGELFF. The J gene is TRBJ2-2, the V gene TRBV24-1; D possibly corresponds to TRBD2 (6 bases). The CDR3 contains 16 residues. Trimming left V 2 bases short and J 7 bases short, with 16 bases between. Germline CDR1 is KGHDR and CDR2 is SFDVKD.

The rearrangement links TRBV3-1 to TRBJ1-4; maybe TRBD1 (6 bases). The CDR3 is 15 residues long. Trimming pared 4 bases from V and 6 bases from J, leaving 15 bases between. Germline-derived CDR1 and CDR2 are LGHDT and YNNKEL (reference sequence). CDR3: CASSRRGRGDEKLFF. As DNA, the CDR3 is TGTGCCAGCAGCCGACGGGGCAGGGGTGATGAAAAACTGTTTTTT.

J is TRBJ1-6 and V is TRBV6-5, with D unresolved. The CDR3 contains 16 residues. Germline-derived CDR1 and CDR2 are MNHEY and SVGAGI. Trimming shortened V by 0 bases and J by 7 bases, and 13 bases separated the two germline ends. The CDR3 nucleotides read TGTGCCAGCAGTTACTCCCTGAACGCACGAAATTCACCCCTCCACTTT. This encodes CASSYSLNARNSPLHF.

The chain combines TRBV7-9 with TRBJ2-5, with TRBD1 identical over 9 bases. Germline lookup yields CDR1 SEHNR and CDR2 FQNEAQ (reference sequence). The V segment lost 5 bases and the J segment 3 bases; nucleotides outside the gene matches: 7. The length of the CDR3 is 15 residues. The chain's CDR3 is CASSPGDREKETQYF. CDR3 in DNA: TGTGCCAGCAGCCCCGGGGACAGGGAGAAAGAGACCCAGTACTTC.

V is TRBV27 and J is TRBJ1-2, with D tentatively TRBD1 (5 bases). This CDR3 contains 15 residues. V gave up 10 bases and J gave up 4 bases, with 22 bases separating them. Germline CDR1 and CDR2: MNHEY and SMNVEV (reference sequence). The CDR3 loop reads CATRGADNSIYGYTF. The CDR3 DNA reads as TGTGCCACCCGAGGGGCAGACAACTCAATCTATGGCTACACCTTC.

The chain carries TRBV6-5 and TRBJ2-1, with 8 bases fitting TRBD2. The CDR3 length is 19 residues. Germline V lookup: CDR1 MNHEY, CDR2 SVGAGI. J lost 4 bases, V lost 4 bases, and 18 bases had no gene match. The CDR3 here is CASSSPSSGLIMIYNEQFF. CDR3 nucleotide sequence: TGTGCCAGCAGTTCCCCGTCTAGCGGGTTGATAATGATTTACAATGAGCAGTTCTTC.

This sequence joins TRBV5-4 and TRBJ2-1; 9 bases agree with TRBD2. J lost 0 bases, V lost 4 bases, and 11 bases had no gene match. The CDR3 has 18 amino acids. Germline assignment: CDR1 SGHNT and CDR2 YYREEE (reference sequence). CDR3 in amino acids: CASSLQGLAGSSYNEQFF. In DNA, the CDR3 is TGTGCCAGCAGCCTTCAAGGGCTAGCGGGGAGCTCCTACAATGAGCAGTTCTTC.

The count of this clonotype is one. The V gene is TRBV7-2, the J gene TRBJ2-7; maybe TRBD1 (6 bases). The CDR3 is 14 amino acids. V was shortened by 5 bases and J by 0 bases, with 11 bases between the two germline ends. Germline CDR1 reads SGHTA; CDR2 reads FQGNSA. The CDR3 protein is CASSLRGGSYEQYF. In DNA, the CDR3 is TGTGCCAGCAGCCTAAGAGGGGGCTCCTACGAGCAGTACTTC.

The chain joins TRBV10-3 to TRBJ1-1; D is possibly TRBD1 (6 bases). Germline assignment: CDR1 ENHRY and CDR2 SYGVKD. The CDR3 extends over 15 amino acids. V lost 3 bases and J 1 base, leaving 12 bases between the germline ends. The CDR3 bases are TGTGCCATCAGTGATTTTGGGACACCGAACACTGAAGCTTTCTTT. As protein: CAISDFGTPNTEAFF.

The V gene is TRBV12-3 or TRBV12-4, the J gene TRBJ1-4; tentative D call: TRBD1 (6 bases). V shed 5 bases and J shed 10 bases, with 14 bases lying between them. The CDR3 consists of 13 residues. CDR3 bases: TGTGCCAGCAGTCCGACCAGGGGCGGAAAACTGTTTTTT. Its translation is CASSPTRGGKLFF.

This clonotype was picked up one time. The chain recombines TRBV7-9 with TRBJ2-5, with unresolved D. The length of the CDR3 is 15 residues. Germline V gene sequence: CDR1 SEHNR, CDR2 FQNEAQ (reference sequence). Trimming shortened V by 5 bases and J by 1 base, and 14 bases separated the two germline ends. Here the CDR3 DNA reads TGTGCCAGCAGCGTAAACTTGGGCCTCCAAGAGACCCAGTACTTC. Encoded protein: CASSVNLGLQETQYF.